These 25 T cell receptor beta chains share one sample of origin, sequenced in a study of cytomegalovirus exposure and HLA in healthy donors. The PCR used 60 Vbeta and 13 Jbeta primers. Repertoires were generated with immunoSEQ multiplex PCR, while TCRdb's copy carries only in-frame clones and drops some. The sample holds about 160,000 clones; roughly four fifths are singletons and the top ten take more than 0.75%. The sequenced material came from PBMCs. Every receptor here comes from a girl aged 2 to 10 in good health and CMV-seropositive.

The CDR3 reads CAWSVRFTDTQYF. The CDR3 coding sequence is TGTGCCTGGAGTGTACGGTTTACGGATACGCAGTATTTT. The chain uses TRBV30 and TRBJ2-3, with D hard to call. The CDR3 contains 13 residues. The germline CDR1 and CDR2 sequences are GTSNPN and SVGIG (reference sequence). V was trimmed by 0 bases and J by 6 bases, leaving 10 bases between them.

The sample holds a few counts of this clone. The chain joins TRBV7-9 to TRBJ1-1, with D possibly TRBD1 on 6 matching bases. Germline V gene data show CDR1 as SEHNR and CDR2 as FQNEAQ (reference sequence). CDR3 length equals 13 residues. V gave up 4 bases and J gave up 5 bases, with 11 bases separating them. The CDR3: CASSWEGGTEAFF. The CDR3 region has the DNA TGTGCCAGCAGCTGGGAAGGGGGAACTGAAGCTTTCTTT.

This sequence joins TRBV28 and TRBJ1-5; D is uncertain. V was trimmed by 6 bases and J by 7 bases, leaving 16 bases between them. The CDR3 runs to 14 residues. From germline, CDR1 is MDHEN and CDR2 SYDVKM. CDR3 DNA sequence: TGTGCCAGCAGCCCGGCGGGGTTTGGCCAGCCCCAGCATTTT. It is translated as CASSPAGFGQPQHF.

The V call is TRBV7-2, the J call TRBJ2-7; tentatively, D is TRBD1 (6 bases). Germline loops: CDR1 SGHTA, CDR2 FQGNSA. Trimming took off 6 bases at V and 3 bases at J, with 15 bases between the two ends. This CDR3 is built from 14 residues. CDR3: CASSYYQDSYEQYF. In nucleotides, the CDR3 is TGTGCCAGCAGTTATTACCAGGACAGCTACGAGCAGTACTTC.

The chain employs TRBV7-9 and TRBJ2-1; 10 bases are shared with TRBD2. This CDR3 is 17 amino acids long. J gave up 8 bases and V 4 bases, and 14 bases lay outside the gene matches. The germline gives CDR1 SEHNR, CDR2 FQNEAQ (reference sequence). The CDR3 loop reads CASSSGTSENPGHEQFF. CDR3 DNA sequence: TGTGCCAGCAGCTCGGGGACTAGCGAAAACCCAGGGCATGAGCAGTTCTTC.

The chain carries TRBV2 and TRBJ2-1, with 16 bases matching TRBD2. Germline lookup yields CDR1 SNHLY and CDR2 FYNNEI. Trimming at V came to 5 bases and at J to 8 bases, leaving 3 bases not matched to a gene. The CDR3 loop spans 15 amino acids. CDR3 sequence reads: CASSQGLAGGDEQFF. The CDR3, as DNA: TGTGCCAGCAGTCAGGGACTAGCGGGAGGGGATGAGCAGTTCTTC.

This chain uses TRBV6-5 with TRBJ1-5; TRBD1 matches at 8 bases. CDR1 MNHEY and CDR2 SVGAGI come from the germline V gene. Losses at the gene ends were 5 bases for V and 7 bases for J; bases not matched to a gene: 7. This CDR3 is built from 14 residues. The CDR3 region has the DNA TGTGCCAGCAGTCAAGACAGGGGCGGGCAGCCCCAGCATTTT. The encoded protein is CASSQDRGGQPQHF.

V usage is TRBV7-9 and J usage is TRBJ2-7, with 8 bases lining up with TRBD1. There are 14 residues in the CDR3. The germline CDR1 and CDR2 sequences are SEHNR and FQNEAQ (reference sequence). The J segment lost 3 bases and the V segment lost 5 bases, leaving 6 bases of the junction unmatched. CDR3 in DNA: TGTGCCAGCAGCAAAGGGACAGGCGGCTACGAGCAGTACTTC. Protein sequence: CASSKGTGGYEQYF.

This sequence joins TRBV5-4 and TRBJ2-5; 7 bases align to TRBD2. This CDR3 is 15 amino acids long. CDR1 is SGHNT and CDR2 is YYREEE in the germline V gene (reference sequence). V dropped 1 base and J dropped 5; count of bases not matched to a gene: 8. The CDR3 region is CASSLHIQRGETQYF. The CDR3 DNA follows: TGTGCCAGCAGCTTGCATATACAGCGGGGCGAGACCCAGTACTTC.

In DNA form, the CDR3 reads TGTGCCAGCAGTCTCGGGACTAGCTCCTACGAGCAGTACTTC. Amino acid sequence: CASSLGTSSYEQYF. The chain joins TRBV27 to TRBJ2-7; 8 positions agree with TRBD2. Trimming at V came to 5 bases and at J to 0 bases, leaving 3 bases not matched to a gene. The CDR3 is 14 amino acids. Germline V CDR1 and CDR2: MNHEY, SMNVEV (reference sequence).

The chain uses TRBV28 and TRBJ2-7; TRBD1 might be the D (5 bases). Trimming removed 2 bases at V and 1 base at J, with 6 bases between. The CDR3 has 13 amino acids. Germline CDR1 and CDR2: MDHEN and SYDVKM. The CDR3 here is CASSLRQSYEQYF. The CDR3, as DNA: TGTGCCAGCAGTTTAAGACAGTCCTACGAGCAGTACTTC. Full variable domain (remainder filled in from reference TRBV28 and TRBJ2-7): DVKVTQSSRYLVKRTGEKVFLECVQDMDHENMFWYRQDPGLGLRLIYFSYDVKMKEKGDIPEGYSVSREKKERFSLILESASTNQTSMYLCASSLRQSYEQYFGPGTRLTVT.

For the CDR3, the DNA is TGTGCCTGGATACCACAGGGGCGGAACACTGAAGCTTTCTTT. It encodes CAWIPQGRNTEAFF. This chain uses TRBV30 with TRBJ1-1; TRBD1 matches 7 bases. The germline gives CDR1 GTSNPN, CDR2 SVGIG (reference sequence). The CDR3 runs 14 residues. V was clipped by 4 bases and J by 1 base; unmatched bases: 6. Together with reference TRBV30 and TRBJ1-1, the CDR3 gives the full variable domain: SQTIHQWPATLVQPVGSPLSLECTVEGTSNPNLYWYRQAAGRGLQLLFYSVGIGQISSEVPQNLSASRPQDRQFILSSKKLLLSDSGFYLCAWIPQGRNTEAFFGQGTRLTVV.

J is TRBJ2-7 and V is TRBV19, with 11 bases matching TRBD2. The germline CDR1 and CDR2 sequences are LNHDA and SQIVND (reference sequence). The CDR3 is 15 amino acids. Trimming at V came to 4 bases and at J to 0 bases, leaving 2 bases not matched to a gene. The CDR3 loop reads CASSTGTSGSYEQYF. The CDR3 DNA follows: TGTGCCAGTAGTACGGGGACTAGCGGCTCCTACGAGCAGTACTTC.

The J gene is TRBJ1-2, the V gene TRBV27, with D possibly TRBD1 on 6 matching bases. Germline CDR1 is MNHEY and CDR2 is SMNVEV (reference sequence). The CDR3 is made up of 14 amino acids. V was trimmed by 6 bases and J by 4 bases, leaving 15 bases between them. CDR3 coding DNA: TGTGCCAGCAGACCCCAGGGGTCGGGCTATGGCTACACCTTC. It codes for CASRPQGSGYGYTF.

This sequence joins TRBV29-1 and TRBJ1-2, with D tentatively TRBD1 (5 bases). Trimming removed 6 bases at V and 5 bases at J, with 16 bases between. CDR3 length: 13 amino acids. Germline V CDR1 and CDR2: SQVTM, ANQGSEA. DNA of the CDR3: TGCAGCGTGTTGGGGGGAGACAGTTATGGCTACACCTTC. Amino acid sequence: CSVLGGDSYGYTF.

The genes are TRBV20-1 and TRBJ2-7, with D unresolved. Germline CDR1 reads DFQATT; CDR2 reads SNEGSKA (reference sequence). Trimming stripped 0 bases from V and 3 bases from J, with 3 bases between. This CDR3 spans 11 amino acids. The CDR3 DNA is TGCAGTGCTAGAGATCACTACGAGCAGTACTTC. This encodes CSARDHYEQYF.

The V gene is TRBV30, the J gene TRBJ2-7; possibly TRBD1 for D (5 bases). V lost 4 bases and J 3 bases, leaving 19 bases between the germline ends. The CDR3 is 15 residues long. CDR1 is GTSNPN and CDR2 is SVGIG in the germline V gene (reference sequence). The DNA for the CDR3 is TGTGCCTGGAACCCAAAGATTGACAGCGTCTACGAGCAGTACTTC. It yields the protein CAWNPKIDSVYEQYF.

The rearrangement uses TRBV9 and TRBJ2-3; 12 bases fit TRBD2. Germline CDR1 is SGDLS and CDR2 is YYNGEE. The CDR3 covers 15 residues. V lost 2 bases, J lost 5 bases, and 3 bases stayed unmatched. CDR3 DNA sequence: TGTGCCAGCAGCGTGGCTAGCGGGAGGGTAGATACGCAGTATTTT. This translates into CASSVASGRVDTQYF.

This sequence joins TRBV2 and TRBJ1-1; possible D gene TRBD1, 5 bases. The CDR3 sequence is 15 residues long. The germline V and J ends were trimmed by 6 bases and 4 bases, with 18 bases remaining between them. Germline V lookup: CDR1 SNHLY, CDR2 FYNNEI. The CDR3 here is CASRLNFGGVTEAFF. For the CDR3, the DNA is TGTGCCAGCAGACTGAATTTCGGGGGTGTCACTGAAGCTTTCTTT. Combining the CDR3 with reference TRBV2 and TRBJ1-1 gives the whole variable domain EPEVTQTPSHQVTQMGQEVILRCVPISNHLYFYWYRQILGQKVEFLVSFYNNEISEKSEIFDDQFSVERPDGSNFTLKIRSTKLEDSAMYFCASRLNFGGVTEAFFGQGTRLTVV.

The count of this clone is one. The rearrangement joins TRBV6-6 to TRBJ1-5; TRBD1 aligns across 8 bases. The junction had 7 bases not matched to a gene; V was cut back by 6 bases and J by 6 bases. This CDR3 is built from 14 residues. Germline CDR1 MNHNY, CDR2 SVGAGI (reference sequence). In DNA, the CDR3 is TGTGCCAGCAGAACGGGACAGGAGCTTCAGCCCCAGCATTTT. This codes for CASRTGQELQPQHF.

J is TRBJ2-1 and V is TRBV5-1; tentative D call: TRBD1 (8 bases). The germline V gene has CDR1 SGHRS and CDR2 YFSETQ. The V and J ends lost 0 bases and 5 bases respectively, with 21 bases between them. The CDR3 runs 18 residues. The CDR3 sequence is CASSLGSGGGGDHNEQFF. CDR3 coding DNA: TGCGCCAGCAGCTTGGGTTCAGGGGGCGGGGGAGACCACAATGAGCAGTTCTTC.

The V and J genes are TRBV5-1 and TRBJ1-2; the match to TRBD1 covers 7 bases. J lost 8 bases, V lost 0 bases, and 4 bases had no gene match. Per the germline V gene, CDR1 is SGHRS and CDR2 is YFSETQ. CDR3 length: 13 residues. DNA of the CDR3: TGCGCCAGCAGCTTGGCCTTCAGGGGGGGCTACACCTTC. It translates to CASSLAFRGGYTF.

The rearrangement uses TRBV1 and TRBJ1-1. TRBV1 is termed a pseudogene. The CDR3 has 13 amino acids. The CDR3 DNA reads TGCACCAGCAGCCAAGATCTTAACACTGAAGCTTTCTTT. Protein: CTSSQDLNTEAFF.

V is TRBV28 and J is TRBJ2-5; weak D call: TRBD2 (5 bases). This CDR3 comprises 12 residues. In germline, CDR1 is MDHEN, CDR2 SYDVKM. Trimming removed 3 bases from V and 7 bases from J, with 9 bases in between. As DNA, the CDR3 is TGTGCCAGCAGTTTCGACCGGGGGACCCAGTACTTC. Translation gives CASSFDRGTQYF.

DNA of the CDR3: TGTGCCAGCAGCTTGAGAGGAGCCTCTGGGGCCAACGTCCTGACTTTC. This gives the protein CASSLRGASGANVLTF. The chain links TRBV7-9 to TRBJ2-6; no firm D call. This CDR3 comprises 16 residues. The V and J ends lost 3 bases and 0 bases respectively, with 9 bases between them. In germline, CDR1 is SEHNR, CDR2 FQNEAQ (reference sequence).